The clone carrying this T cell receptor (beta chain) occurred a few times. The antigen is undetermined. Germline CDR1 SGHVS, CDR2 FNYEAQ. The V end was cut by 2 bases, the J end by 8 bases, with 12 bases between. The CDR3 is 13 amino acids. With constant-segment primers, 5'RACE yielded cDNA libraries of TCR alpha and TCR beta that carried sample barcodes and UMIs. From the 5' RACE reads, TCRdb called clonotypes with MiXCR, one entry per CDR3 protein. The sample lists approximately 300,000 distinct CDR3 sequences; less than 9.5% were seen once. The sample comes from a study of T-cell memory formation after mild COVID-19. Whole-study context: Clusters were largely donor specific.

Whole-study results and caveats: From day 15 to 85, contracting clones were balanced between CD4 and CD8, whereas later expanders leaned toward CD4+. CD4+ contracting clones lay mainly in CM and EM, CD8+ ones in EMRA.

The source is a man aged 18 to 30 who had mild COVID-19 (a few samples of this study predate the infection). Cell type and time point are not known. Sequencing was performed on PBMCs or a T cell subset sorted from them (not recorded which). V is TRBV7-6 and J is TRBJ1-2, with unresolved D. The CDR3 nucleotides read TGTGCCAGCAGCTTACCTGGGTCTGAGGGCTACACCTTC. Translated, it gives CASSLPGSEGYTF.